This is a list of T cell receptor beta chains from one sample in a study of blood T cell repertoires in COVID-19. The assay was immunoSEQ multiplex PCR, and TCRdb's table has in-frame clones only and misses some. Altogether over 150,000 clones are present, roughly 84% being singletons, with the ten largest covering around 8.1%. Sequencing input: peripheral blood. The receptors derive from a woman aged 60-70 years with COVID-19, enrolled during active disease. The CDR3 runs from the conserved cysteine through the conserved F or W. D genes are given only for firm matches. Clone sizes are given selectively: once, few, many, or a class where the clone is expanded.

j_call | cdr3_length | v_call | clone_size | d_call | cdr3_aa | cdr3_nt
TRBJ1-1 | 15 | TRBV6-5 | NA | NA | CASSPAGQRNTEAFF | TGTGCCAGCAGTCCGGCAGGGCAACGGAACACTGAAGCTTTCTTT
TRBJ1-1 | 12 | TRBV7-6 | NA | NA | CASSSLYGGAFF | TGTGCCAGCAGCAGTTTGTACGGTGGAGCTTTCTTT
TRBJ1-4 | 14 | TRBV6-5 | NA | NA | CASSLSGANEKLFF | TGTGCCAGCAGTCTGTCAGGGGCCAATGAAAAACTGTTTTTT
TRBJ2-1 | 13 | TRBV19 | once | NA | CASTIRGNNEQFF | TGTGCCAGTACCATTAGGGGAAATAATGAGCAGTTCTTC
TRBJ2-1 | 16 | TRBV29-1 | NA | NA | CSVTTGGLSLYNEQFF | TGCAGCGTGACAACGGGGGGCTTAAGCCTTTACAATGAGCAGTTCTTC
TRBJ1-3 | 13 | TRBV12-5 | NA | NA | CASDHPGGNTIYF | TGTGCTAGTGACCACCCCGGGGGAAACACCATATATTTT
TRBJ1-3 | 15 | TRBV19 | NA | NA | CASSIAASSGNTIYF | TGTGCCAGTAGTATTGCCGCGAGCTCTGGAAACACCATATATTTT
TRBJ2-3 | 14 | TRBV6-4 | NA | TRBD2 | CASSPGLAADTQYF | TGTGCCAGCAGTCCGGGACTAGCAGCTGATACGCAGTATTTT
TRBJ1-5 | 14 | TRBV7-2 | NA | NA | CASSEYYSNQPQHF | TGTGCCAGCAGCGAATACTATAGCAATCAGCCCCAGCATTTT
TRBJ2-1 | 16 | TRBV19 | NA | NA | CASSNSGASSYNEQFF | TGTGCCAGTAGTAATAGCGGAGCAAGCTCCTACAATGAGCAGTTCTTC
TRBJ1-3 | 15 | TRBV2 | NA | NA | CASGGDRISGNTIYF | TGTGCCAGCGGGGGAGACAGGATCTCTGGAAACACCATATATTTT
TRBJ2-1 | 17 | TRBV2 | NA | NA | CASRDVSSAYSYNEQFF | TGTGCCAGCAGGGATGTCTCTAGCGCCTACTCCTACAATGAGCAGTTCTTC